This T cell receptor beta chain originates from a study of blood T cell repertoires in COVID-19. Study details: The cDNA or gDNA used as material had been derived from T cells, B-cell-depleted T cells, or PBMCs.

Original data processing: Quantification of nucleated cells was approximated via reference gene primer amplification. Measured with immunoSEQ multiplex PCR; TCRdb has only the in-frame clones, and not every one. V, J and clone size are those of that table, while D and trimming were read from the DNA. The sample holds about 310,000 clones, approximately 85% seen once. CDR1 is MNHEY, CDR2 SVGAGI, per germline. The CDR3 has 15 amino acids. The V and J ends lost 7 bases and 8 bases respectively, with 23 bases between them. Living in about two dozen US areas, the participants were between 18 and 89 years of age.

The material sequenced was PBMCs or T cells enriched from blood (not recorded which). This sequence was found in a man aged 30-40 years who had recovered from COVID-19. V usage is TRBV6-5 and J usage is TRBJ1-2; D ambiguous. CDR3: CASTQKAEAVKGYTF. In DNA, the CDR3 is TGTGCCAGCACCCAAAAGGCCGAGGCTGTTAAGGGCTACACCTTC.